What follows are 18 T cell receptor beta chains derived from one specimen sequenced in a study of PD-1 blockade in mismatch repair-deficient tumors. The assay was immunoSEQ multiplex PCR, and TCRdb's table has in-frame clones only and misses some. Here the sample spans some 10,000 clones, around 90% being singletons. For these TCRs, the target antigens are not known. The time point denotes: roughly 11-day in vitro stimulation with candidate neoantigen peptide 7. Sample: cells cultured in vitro, taken from a patient treated with pembrolizumab. Receptors were obtained from an adult with mismatch repair-deficient cancer.

The V and J genes are TRBV27 and TRBJ2-7; 9 nucleotides align to TRBD1. The V gene end was trimmed by 7 bases and the J gene end by 3 bases; junction bases not matched to a gene: 4. CDR1 is MNHEY and CDR2 is SMNVEV in the germline V gene (reference sequence). The CDR3 loop spans 13 amino acids. CDR3 amino acids: CASTGTGSYEQYF. The CDR3 DNA reads TGTGCCAGCACCGGGACAGGGAGCTACGAGCAGTACTTC.

V and J are TRBV6-1 and TRBJ2-5; 9 bases align to TRBD2. Germline trimming cut 4 bases from V and 4 bases from J; bases unmatched to any gene: 7. The germline V gene has CDR1 MNHNS and CDR2 SASEGT. This CDR3 has 15 amino acids. CDR3 sequence reads: CASSVIAGGLETQYF. DNA of the CDR3: TGTGCCAGCAGTGTAATTGCGGGAGGGTTAGAGACCCAGTACTTC.

The rearrangement links TRBV5-6 to TRBJ2-7, with D maybe TRBD1 (5 bases). V dropped 0 bases and J dropped 0 bases, with 13 bases sitting between them. The CDR3 is 16 residues long. Germline assignment: CDR1 SGHDT and CDR2 YYEEEE. The CDR3 reads CASSLGGTPYSYEQYF. The CDR3 DNA sequence: TGTGCCAGCAGCTTGGGGGGCACCCCATACTCCTACGAGCAGTACTTC. The complete variable domain, with remaining parts taken from reference TRBV5-6 and TRBJ2-7, reads DAGVTQSPTHLIKTRGQQVTLRCSPKSGHDTVSWYQQALGQGPQFIFQYYEEEERQRGNFPDRFSGHQFPNYSSELNVNALLLGDSALYLCASSLGGTPYSYEQYFGPGTRLTVT.

The rearrangement links TRBV4-2 to TRBJ2-4; 10 positions match TRBD2. V was clipped by 2 bases and J by 8 bases; unmatched bases: 12. From germline, CDR1 is LGHNA and CDR2 YNFKEQ. The CDR3 runs to 17 residues. The CDR3 DNA is TGTGCCAGCAGCCAATTAGTCCAGCGGGAGGGCCTAGACATTCAGTACTTC. Translated: CASSQLVQREGLDIQYF.

The V and J genes are TRBV11-3 and TRBJ2-1, with 7 nucleotides matching TRBD1. V gave up 5 bases and J gave up 4 bases; unmatched junction bases: 14. This CDR3 is built from 17 residues. The V gene's germline CDR1 is SGHNT and CDR2 YENEEA. The CDR3 loop reads CASSRDLPGTVYNEQFF. Here the CDR3 DNA reads TGTGCCAGCAGCCGCGACCTTCCGGGGACAGTTTACAATGAGCAGTTCTTC.

This clone is large (0.1 to 1%) within its sample. The V call is TRBV5-1, the J call TRBJ1-4; possibly TRBD1 for D (5 bases). The germline V gene has CDR1 SGHRS and CDR2 YFSETQ. Trimming removed 4 bases at V and 6 bases at J, with 13 bases between. The CDR3 is 14 amino acids. CDR3 sequence: CASSAGRTHEKLFF. In DNA, the CDR3 is TGCGCCAGCAGCGCAGGGAGGACTCATGAAAAACTGTTTTTT.

V is TRBV5-1 and J is TRBJ1-5, with D perhaps TRBD1 (6 bases). Trimming removed 3 bases at V and 0 bases at J, with 7 bases between. Germline V gives CDR1 SGHRS, CDR2 YFSETQ. This CDR3 comprises 14 residues. The DNA of the CDR3 is TGCGCCAGCAGCTCGGGACATAGCAATCAGCCCCAGCATTTT. Residues: CASSSGHSNQPQHF.

Only a few counts were recorded for this clone. The V gene is TRBV27, the J gene TRBJ1-2; D not certain. The V end was cut by 7 bases, the J end by 6 bases, with 15 bases between. This CDR3 has 13 amino acids. The germline gives CDR1 MNHEY, CDR2 SMNVEV (reference sequence). This chain's CDR3 is CASKGSSTNGYTF. The DNA of the CDR3 is TGTGCCAGCAAAGGGAGTTCAACGAATGGCTACACCTTC.

The V call is TRBV4-2, the J call TRBJ2-7; possibly TRBD2 for D (6 bases). CDR1 and CDR2 from the germline V gene are LGHNA and YNFKEQ. The V and J ends lost 1 base and 3 bases respectively, with 13 bases between them. This CDR3 spans 15 amino acids. The CDR3, as DNA: TGTGCCAGCAGCCAAGCCTCCGGGACTGGCTACGAGCAGTACTTC. Translation: CASSQASGTGYEQYF.

V usage is TRBV5-1 and J usage is TRBJ2-4, with a weak D call TRBD1 (5 bases). The V end lost 0 bases, the J end lost 7 bases, and 14 bases lay between the germline ends. The CDR3 runs 15 residues. Germline V gene lookup returns CDR1 SGHRS and CDR2 YFSETQ. CDR3 in DNA: TGCGCCAGCAGCTTGGCCATAGGGGAACTCAACATTCAGTACTTC. Translation gives CASSLAIGELNIQYF. Using reference TRBV5-1 and TRBJ2-4 for the parts outside the CDR3, the full variable domain is KAGVTQTPRYLIKTRGQQVTLSCSPISGHRSVSWYQQTPGQGLQFLFEYFSETQRNKGNFPGRFSGRQFSNSRSEMNVSTLELGDSALYLCASSLAIGELNIQYFGAGTRLSVL.

This sequence joins TRBV9 and TRBJ2-2; D possibly corresponds to TRBD1 (6 bases). The CDR3 is made up of 17 amino acids. Deletions cut 4 bases from V and 2 bases from J, with 18 bases between. Germline CDR1 and CDR2: SGDLS and YYNGEE. The CDR3 coding sequence is TGTGCCAGCAGCCACCACATCACAGGGCCCAACACCGGGGAGCTGTTTTTT. Its translation is CASSHHITGPNTGELFF.

The chain links TRBV30 to TRBJ1-2; tentatively, D is TRBD1 (5 bases). The CDR3 covers 14 residues. The V end lost 4 bases, the J end lost 4 bases, and 16 bases lay between the germline ends. CDR1 and CDR2 from the germline V gene are GTSNPN and SVGIG (reference sequence). The CDR3 loop reads CAWNPDGAPYGYTF. In nucleotides, the CDR3 is TGTGCCTGGAACCCGGACGGGGCGCCCTATGGCTACACCTTC. Full variable domain (rest looked up from reference TRBV30 and TRBJ1-2): SQTIHQWPATLVQPVGSPLSLECTVEGTSNPNLYWYRQAAGRGLQLLFYSVGIGQISSEVPQNLSASRPQDRQFILSSKKLLLSDSGFYLCAWNPDGAPYGYTFGSGTRLTVV.

The rearrangement uses TRBV28 and TRBJ2-1, with 8 bases fitting TRBD2. The germline V gene encodes CDR1 MDHEN and CDR2 SYDVKM. The CDR3 extends over 14 amino acids. With 5 bases clipped from V and 8 bases from J, the junction kept 8 bases outside the gene matches. The CDR3 region is CASSSGSSLDEQFF. In DNA, the CDR3 is TGTGCCAGCAGTAGCGGGAGCTCTCTCGATGAGCAGTTCTTC.

The CDR3 DNA sequence: TGTGCCAGCAGCCCCCGCGGGTTACTAGCGGGAGACCCTGGGGCCAACGTCCTGACTTTC. Encoded protein: CASSPRGLLAGDPGANVLTF. The rearrangement joins TRBV9 to TRBJ2-6; 11 bases align to TRBD2. V trimming: 4 bases; J trimming: 2 bases; junction bases outside the gene matches: 14. From germline, CDR1 is SGDLS and CDR2 YYNGEE. CDR3 size: 20 residues.

The chain joins TRBV5-8 to TRBJ2-3; 7 bases line up with TRBD1. The CDR3 totals 17 residues. CDR1 and CDR2 (germline): SGHTS, YDEGEE. J lost 2 bases, V lost 4 bases, and 13 bases had no gene match. CDR3 DNA: TGTGCCAGCAGCAACCAACAGGGGACATCCCCCACAGATACGCAGTATTTT. It codes for CASSNQQGTSPTDTQYF. The variable domain in full, completed from reference TRBV5-8 and TRBJ2-3, reads EAGVTQSPTHLIKTRGQQATLRCSPISGHTSVYWYQQALGLGLQFLLWYDEGEERNRGNFPPRFSGRQFPNYSSELNVNALELEDSALYLCASSNQQGTSPTDTQYFGPGTRLTVL.

The chain recombines TRBV28 with TRBJ1-2; no clear D. Germline V gives CDR1 MDHEN, CDR2 SYDVKM. The CDR3 spans 15 residues. V was pared by 5 bases and J by 0 bases, with 13 bases between. The CDR3 nucleotides read TGTGCCAGCAGTACCTCGGGGTTTTCTAACTATGGCTACACCTTC. Encoded protein: CASSTSGFSNYGYTF.

This clone has just one count. The chain joins TRBV5-6 to TRBJ1-5; 7 bases are a match to TRBD1. Germline V gives CDR1 SGHDT, CDR2 YYEEEE. The V and J ends lost 4 bases and 2 bases, in that order; junction bases with no gene match: 6. This CDR3 comprises 15 residues. This CDR3 is CASSREGAGNQPQHF. The CDR3 bases are TGTGCCAGCAGCAGAGAGGGGGCTGGCAATCAGCCCCAGCATTTT. Combining the CDR3 with reference TRBV5-6 and TRBJ1-5 gives the whole variable domain DAGVTQSPTHLIKTRGQQVTLRCSPKSGHDTVSWYQQALGQGPQFIFQYYEEEERQRGNFPDRFSGHQFPNYSSELNVNALLLGDSALYLCASSREGAGNQPQHFGDGTRLSIL.

The V gene is TRBV18, the J gene TRBJ2-1; 9 bases line up with TRBD2. The J segment lost 5 bases and the V segment lost 3 bases, leaving 8 bases of the junction unmatched. Germline loops: CDR1 KGHSH, CDR2 LQKENI. The CDR3 contains 16 residues. CDR3 sequence: CASSPVTSGHNNEQFF. Here the CDR3 DNA reads TGTGCCAGCTCACCCGTTACTAGCGGGCACAACAATGAGCAGTTCTTC.